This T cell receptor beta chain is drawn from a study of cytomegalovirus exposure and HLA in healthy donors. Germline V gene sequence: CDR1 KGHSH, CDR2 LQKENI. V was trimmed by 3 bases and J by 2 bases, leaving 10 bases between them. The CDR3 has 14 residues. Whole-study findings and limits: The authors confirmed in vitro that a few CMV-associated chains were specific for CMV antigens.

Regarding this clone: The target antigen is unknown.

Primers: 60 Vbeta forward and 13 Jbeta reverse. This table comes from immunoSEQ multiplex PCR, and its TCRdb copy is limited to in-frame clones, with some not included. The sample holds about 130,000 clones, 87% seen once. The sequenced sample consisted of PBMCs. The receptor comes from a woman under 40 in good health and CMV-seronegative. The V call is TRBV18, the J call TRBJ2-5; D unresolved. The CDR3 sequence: CASSPNKIQETQYF. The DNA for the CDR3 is TGTGCCAGCTCACCTAACAAAATACAAGAGACCCAGTACTTC. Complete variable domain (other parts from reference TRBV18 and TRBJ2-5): NAGVMQNPRHLVRRRGQEARLRCSPMKGHSHVYWYRQLPEEGLKFMVYLQKENIIDESGMPKERFSAEFPKEGPSILRIQQVVRGDSAAYFCASSPNKIQETQYFGPGTRLLVL.